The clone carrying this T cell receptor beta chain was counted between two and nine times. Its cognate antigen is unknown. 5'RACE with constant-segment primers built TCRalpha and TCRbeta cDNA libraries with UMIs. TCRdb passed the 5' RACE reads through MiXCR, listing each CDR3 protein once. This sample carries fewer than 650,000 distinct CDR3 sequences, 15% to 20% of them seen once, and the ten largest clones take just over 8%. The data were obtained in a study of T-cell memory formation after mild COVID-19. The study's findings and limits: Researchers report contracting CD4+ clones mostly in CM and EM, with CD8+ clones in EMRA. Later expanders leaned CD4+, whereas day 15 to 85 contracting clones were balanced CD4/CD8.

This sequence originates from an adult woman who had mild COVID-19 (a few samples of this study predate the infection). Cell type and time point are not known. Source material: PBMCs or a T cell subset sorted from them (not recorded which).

CDR3 nucleotides: TGCAGTGCTAGCAAGATGGGACAGGGGTATAATTCACCCCTCCACTTT. Protein: CSASKMGQGYNSPLHF. The gene calls are TRBV20-1 and TRBJ1-6; 10 nucleotides line up with TRBD1. With V trimmed by 3 bases and J by 4 bases, 6 bases remained unmatched. This CDR3 has 16 residues. Per germline, CDR1 DFQATT and CDR2 SNEGSKA (reference sequence).